The 8 T cell receptor beta chains below all came from one sample that was sequenced in a study of cytomegalovirus exposure and HLA in healthy donors (dated by TCRdb to the late 2010s). The library relied on the immunoSEQ multiplex PCR assay. The multiplex PCR relied on a mix of 60 forward primers for TCR Vbeta segments and 13 reverse primers for TCR Jbeta segments. This is the immuneACCESS table as TCRdb keeps it, with only in-frame sequences that have V and J called. A part of the clones is gone; compared with another copy, unresolved V genes explain less than half, and the rest is unexplained. This sample is represented by approximately 150,000 clones; roughly three quarters of them were singletons. The top ten clones comprise approximately 3% of the sample. What was sequenced was PBMCs. Receptors were obtained from a male donor in good health and CMV-seronegative.

V usage is TRBV5-1 and J usage is TRBJ2-5; D possibly corresponds to TRBD2 (6 bases). Germline lookup yields CDR1 SGHRS and CDR2 YFSETQ. The CDR3 contains 16 residues. V was trimmed by 0 bases and J by 5 bases, leaving 17 bases between them. In DNA form, the CDR3 reads TGCGCCAGCAGCTTGGGGCCAGACGGGAGTGGGGAGACCCAGTACTTC. Translation gives CASSLGPDGSGETQYF.

This chain joins TRBV2 and TRBJ2-7; D perhaps matches TRBD2 (6 bases). V lost 4 bases and J lost 2, with 15 bases in between. Germline CDR1 and CDR2: SNHLY and FYNNEI. This CDR3 is 15 amino acids long. The CDR3: CASSGGAFRTYEQYF. CDR3 in DNA: TGTGCCAGCAGTGGCGGGGCCTTCAGAACCTACGAGCAGTACTTC. Combining the CDR3 with reference TRBV2 and TRBJ2-7 gives the whole variable domain EPEVTQTPSHQVTQMGQEVILRCVPISNHLYFYWYRQILGQKVEFLVSFYNNEISEKSEIFDDQFSVERPDGSNFTLKIRSTKLEDSAMYFCASSGGAFRTYEQYFGPGTRLTVT.

This clone has only one observation. The rearrangement uses TRBV5-1 and TRBJ2-3, with 9 bases matching TRBD2. The CDR3 sequence is 17 residues long. Germline CDR1 is SGHRS and CDR2 is YFSETQ. The V gene end was trimmed by 0 bases and the J gene end by 3 bases; junction bases not matched to a gene: 8. The CDR3 is CASSLGAERGDTDTQYF. The CDR3 DNA is TGCGCCAGCAGCTTGGGGGCTGAGCGGGGGGATACAGATACGCAGTATTTT.

This chain uses TRBV7-6 with TRBJ2-5; possibly TRBD1 for D (5 bases). The J call may not be correct, given that the DNA end is closer to TRBJ2-7. This CDR3 has 15 residues. Germline V CDR1 and CDR2: SGHVS, FNYEAQ. The CDR3 nucleotides read TGTGCCAGCAGCTTAGGGGCAGGGCTTACCTACGAGCAGTACTTC. This translates into CASSLGAGLTYEQYF.

The chain employs TRBV5-1 and TRBJ1-6, with a weak D call TRBD1 (5 bases). Deletions cut 4 bases from V and 9 bases from J, with 20 bases between. The CDR3 extends over 16 amino acids. The germline gives CDR1 SGHRS, CDR2 YFSETQ. The CDR3 region is CASSNLAGGGGSPLHF. As DNA, the CDR3 is TGCGCCAGCAGCAATCTCGCGGGGGGGGGTGGTTCACCCCTCCACTTT. The full variable domain, its missing parts supplied by reference TRBV5-1 and TRBJ1-6, is KAGVTQTPRYLIKTRGQQVTLSCSPISGHRSVSWYQQTPGQGLQFLFEYFSETQRNKGNFPGRFSGRQFSNSRSEMNVSTLELGDSALYLCASSNLAGGGGSPLHFGNGTRLTVT.

This chain uses TRBV5-1 with TRBJ2-7; 7 bases line up with TRBD1. The CDR3 contains 13 residues. The trim removed 2 bases at V and 4 bases at J, leaving 3 bases unmatched. CDR1 and CDR2 from the germline V gene are SGHRS and YFSETQ. The CDR3 here is CASSFGTAYEQYF. The CDR3 DNA sequence: TGCGCCAGCAGCTTCGGGACAGCGTACGAGCAGTACTTC.

The genes are TRBV5-6 and TRBJ1-2; 7 bases are a match to TRBD1. This CDR3 contains 13 residues. With V trimmed by 3 bases and J by 5 bases, 4 bases remained unmatched. Looked up from germline, CDR1 is SGHDT and CDR2 is YYEEEE. The CDR3 loop is CASSSDRVYGYTF. The DNA for the CDR3 is TGTGCCAGCAGCTCCGACAGGGTGTATGGCTACACCTTC. Supplemented by reference TRBV5-6 and TRBJ1-2, the full variable domain reads DAGVTQSPTHLIKTRGQQVTLRCSPKSGHDTVSWYQQALGQGPQFIFQYYEEEERQRGNFPDRFSGHQFPNYSSELNVNALLLGDSALYLCASSSDRVYGYTFGSGTRLTVV.

This clone was counted between two and nine times. This chain connects TRBV23-1 to TRBJ1-2; tentatively, D is TRBD1 (5 bases). TRBV23-1 is given ORF status, its function remaining uncertain. The CDR3 runs to 19 residues. V dropped 4 bases and J dropped 5 bases, with 29 bases sitting between them. The CDR3 coding sequence is TGCGCCAGCAGTCCCCATCCCGGGGGGGTCGCCTACCCTCCTTATGGCTACACCTTC. The encoded protein is CASSPHPGGVAYPPYGYTF.